This T cell receptor (beta chain) is from a study of shared clonotypes between healthy human individuals. Study-wide points: Several donors shared 4.5% to 6.5% of their naive CD4 clonotypes. Estimated clonotype richness was generally higher in naive than memory subsets. It was the non-shared clonotypes that had lower generation probabilities than clonotypes shared by all four donors.

Points on this clone: Its antigen remains unidentified.

Only in-frame clones appear in the TCRdb table, and some are missing; sequencing was by immunoSEQ multiplex PCR. The sample contains millions of clones, less than 95% of which appear only once. Naivety among CD8 cells was defined by CD45RO negativity and positive CCR7 selection, thereby excluding terminally differentiated effector memory CD45RA+ cells. The CDR3 covers 13 residues. V dropped 2 bases and J dropped 10 bases, with 14 bases sitting between them. Germline V gives CDR1 MNHEY, CDR2 SMNVEV (reference sequence). The chain links TRBV27 to TRBJ1-1; D not resolved. Specimen: naive CD8+ T cells sorted from blood. The receptor's source is a man in his late teens or twenties in good health. The CDR3 nucleotides read TGTGCCAGCAGTTTAATCGGCGGCCCGTTAGCTTTCTTT. Protein: CASSLIGGPLAFF.